The entry below gives a single T cell receptor (beta chain) sequence along with its context. As yet, its antigen is unknown. Indicated time point: week 11, during vaccination. Vaccination used 300 ug of mutant IDH1 20-mer peptide per dose, with topical imiquimod. The donors had new WHO grade 3 or 4 astrocytomas; these were IDH1-mutant and ATRX-lost. This entry is derived from a study of a mutant IDH1 vaccine in newly diagnosed glioma. Whole-study context: The treated population exhibited a male proportion of about 60%, a female proportion of 37.5%, and a mean age of around 40 years. Study-wide results and limits: There were vaccine-induced immune responses in 85% to 95% of the patients.

This table comes from immunoSEQ multiplex PCR, and its TCRdb copy is limited to in-frame clones, with some not included. Seen here are about 120,000 clones, roughly nine tenths observed once, and the top ten hold more than 0.55%. The germline V gene encodes CDR1 SGHTA and CDR2 FQGNSA. This CDR3 region has 13 residues. V lost 5 bases, J lost 4 bases, and 9 bases lay in between. Sequencing was performed on PBMCs, taken from a glioma patient whose treatment included an IDH1 peptide vaccine. This chain connects TRBV7-2 to TRBJ1-5; tentatively, D is TRBD1 (5 bases). The sequence was collected from a woman aged 45-65 years with glioma. The CDR3, as DNA: TGTGCCAGCAGCGCGGGACGGAATCAGCCCCAGCATTTT. It codes for CASSAGRNQPQHF.